This TCR beta chain was captured in a study of identical twins. TCRdb reprocessed the 5' RACE reads via MiXCR and lists one record per CDR3 protein. This sample has around 1.7 million distinct CDR3 sequences, with more than 30% found just once. Details on this clonotype: One end of the junction fails to match germline, which may point to a read error.

CDR1 MNHEY and CDR2 SVGAGI come from the germline V gene. The CDR3 has 17 amino acids. This TCR was sampled from a newborn girl in good health. The sequenced sample was cord blood. This rearrangement joins TRBV6-5 to TRBJ2-2; 7 bases are a match to TRBD1. The CDR3 DNA reads as TGTGCCAGCAGATACTCCTACAGGGGCTCCAACACCGGGGAGCTGTTTTTT. It yields the protein CASRYSYRGSNTGELFF.